This paragraph reports one TCR beta chain. Treatment of the sample: oral pan-JAK inhibitor, 5-10 mg twice daily. Alopecia areata patients provided lesional scalp punch biopsies and peripheral blood, both collected for the study. The data were taken from a study of CD8+ T cells in alopecia areata. The CDR3 extends over 16 amino acids. Trimming removed 4 bases from V and 1 base from J, with 16 bases in between. In germline, CDR1 is MNHEY, CDR2 SVGAGI. TCR sequencing used cDNA made by reverse transcription of extracted RNA. TCRdb's copy holds only in-frame clones and misses some; the assay was immunoSEQ multiplex PCR. Seen here are roughly 120,000 clones, about 59% observed once, and the top ten hold about 12%.

This chain connects TRBV6-5 to TRBJ2-5; D is possibly TRBD1 (6 bases). The input for sequencing was CD8+ T cells sorted from blood, taken at week 24, from a patient treated with tofacitinib. The receptor comes from a human donor with alopecia areata. The CDR3 sequence is CASSFSHRTAQETQYF. As DNA, the CDR3 is TGTGCCAGCAGTTTCTCACACCGGACAGCCCAAGAGACCCAGTACTTC.